This T cell receptor (beta chain) came from a study of PD-1 blockade in classical Hodgkin lymphoma. Study-wide context: A 3 mg/kg intravenous dose of nivolumab was received by patients every 2 weeks.

The CDR3 runs to 15 residues. In germline, CDR1 is SGHRS, CDR2 YFSETQ. The V gene lost 2 bases and the J gene lost 1 base, with 13 bases spanning the gap. Study-level points and caveats: Possible causes of repertoire differences, disease activity or prior therapy, remain undefined. The baseline diversity of complete responders showed similarity to that of newly diagnosed patients.

With no exception, relapse followed autologous stem cell transplantation in all patients, and brentuximab vedotin exposure varied. Classification of best responses gave complete response, partial response or progressive disease. Worth noting for this clone: Its antigen is currently unknown.

Sequencing was performed with immunoSEQ multiplex PCR; in TCRdb, only in-frame clones are kept and a portion is missing. The sample consists of under 60,000 clones, 73% of them appearing once. This TCR derives from a human donor with classical Hodgkin lymphoma. The chain has TRBV5-1 and TRBJ2-7; maybe TRBD1 (6 bases). The source was peripheral blood mononuclear cells (PBMCs), collected before the second cycle of nivolumab. The CDR3 coding sequence is TGCGCCAGCAGCTTTAACAGGGACCCATCCTACGAGCAGTACTTC. Translating it yields CASSFNRDPSYEQYF.